This passage covers 15 T cell receptor beta chains from one sample sequenced in a study of Graves' ophthalmopathy and Graves' hyperthyroidism. For repertoire sequencing, the TCR beta CDR3 regions were amplified from RNA transcripts. HTBI primers primed a first-round RT-PCR, and a second-round multiplex PCR followed. One entry per CDR3 protein, called by TCRdb with MiXCR from the multiplex PCR reads. Among about 420,000 distinct CDR3 sequences listed, 21% were seen once. Sequenced: peripheral blood. These receptors all stem from a woman aged 18-35 years with stable Graves' hyperthyroidism.

This clonotype was detected a few times. The CDR3 loop reads CASSFSSGNGYTF. The CDR3 region has the DNA TGTGCCAGCAGTTTTTCTTCGGGTAATGGCTACACCTTC. V gene TRBV12-3 or TRBV12-4 combines with J gene TRBJ1-2, with unresolved D. The CDR3 is 13 residues long. The V gene lost 3 bases and the J gene lost 6 bases, with 11 bases spanning the gap.

V gene TRBV12-3 or TRBV12-4 combines with J gene TRBJ1-1, with D tentatively TRBD1 (5 bases). The V end was cut by 4 bases, the J end by 3 bases, with 12 bases between. This CDR3 comprises 14 residues. CDR3 nucleotide sequence: TGTGCCAGCAGTTGGGGAGGGGTCGACACTGAAGCTTTCTTT. This encodes CASSWGGVDTEAFF.

This clonotype has at least ten counts. This chain connects TRBV28 to TRBJ1-1, with D perhaps TRBD1 (6 bases). Germline V gene lookup returns CDR1 MDHEN and CDR2 SYDVKM. Trimming shortened V by 6 bases and J by 8 bases, and 13 bases separated the two germline ends. CDR3 length: 12 amino acids. CDR3 loop: CASSVGTLEAFF. In DNA, the CDR3 is TGTGCCAGCAGCGTGGGGACACTCGAAGCTTTCTTT.

This clonotype was counted at least ten times. The chain employs TRBV20-1 and TRBJ1-2; D possibly corresponds to TRBD1 (6 bases). Germline-derived CDR1 and CDR2 are DFQATT and SNEGSKA (reference sequence). CDR3 length: 14 amino acids. Deletions cut 2 bases from V and 4 bases from J, with 14 bases between. CDR3 in amino acids: CSARQKQGPYGYTF. In DNA, the CDR3 is TGCAGTGCTAGACAGAAACAGGGCCCCTATGGCTACACCTTC.

This sequence joins TRBV4-1 and TRBJ2-7, with 8 bases fitting TRBD1. The CDR3 runs to 13 residues. Germline V lookup: CDR1 MGHRA, CDR2 YSYEKL. Trimming took 5 bases from V and 6 from J; bases not matched to a gene: 6. CDR3 bases: TGCGCCAGCAGCACAGGACAGGGCTGCGAGCAGTACTTC. It translates to CASSTGQGCEQYF.

This clonotype showed up many times. DNA of the CDR3: TGTGCCAGCAGCCTCCAAGGACTAGCGGGAAACGAGCAGTACTTC. Encoded protein: CASSLQGLAGNEQYF. The V gene is TRBV11-2, the J gene TRBJ2-7; 12 nucleotides line up with TRBD2. The CDR3 loop spans 15 amino acids. Germline CDR1 is SGHAT and CDR2 is FQNNGV. The trim removed 5 bases at V and 5 bases at J, leaving 7 bases unmatched.

This clonotype was found many times. This chain's CDR3 is CASSQTSGSYEQYF. CDR3 coding DNA: TGTGCCAGCAGCCAGACTAGCGGGAGTTACGAGCAGTACTTC. This rearrangement joins TRBV7-2 to TRBJ2-7; 12 bases are shared with TRBD2. The CDR3 is 14 residues long. Trimming cost V 5 bases and J 4 bases; bases outside gene matches: 3. Germline V gene sequence: CDR1 SGHTA, CDR2 FQGNSA.

This clonotype was detected many times. At one end the junction does not follow the germline gene, possibly because of a read error. The genes are TRBV25-1 and TRBJ1-1, with D possibly being TRBD1 (5 bases). The germline V gene has CDR1 MGHDK and CDR2 SYGVNS. The CDR3 has 13 amino acids. The CDR3, as DNA: TGTGCCGCAGGGAGGACGATGAAGACTGAAGCTTTCTTT. Its protein is CAAGRTMKTEAFF. The whole variable domain, filled in from reference TRBV25-1 and TRBJ1-1, reads EADIYQTPRYLVIGTGKKITLECSQTMGHDKMYWYQQDPGMELHLIHYSYGVNSTEKGDLSSESTVSRIRTEHFPLTLESARPSHTSQYLCAAGRTMKTEAFFGQGTRLTVV.

This clonotype was observed once. The J gene is TRBJ1-1, the V gene TRBV2; no definite D call. The CDR3 loop spans 14 amino acids. V lost 8 bases and J 6 bases, leaving 19 bases between the germline ends. The germline CDR1 and CDR2 sequences are SNHLY and FYNNEI. The CDR3 is CASRVVRVRAEAFF. The CDR3 nucleotides read TGTGCCAGCCGGGTTGTTCGGGTCCGGGCTGAAGCTTTCTTT.

This clonotype was seen more than once but under ten times. The CDR3 DNA reads as TGTGCCACCAGCCAGGCCAGCAATCAGCCCCAGCATTTT. Protein product: CATSQASNQPQHF. This chain uses TRBV24-1 with TRBJ1-5; D gene uncertain. The V gene lost 7 bases and the J gene lost 1 base, with 7 bases spanning the gap. The length of the CDR3 is 13 residues. CDR1 KGHDR and CDR2 SFDVKD come from the germline V gene.

This clonotype came up many times. The rearrangement links TRBV2 to TRBJ1-1, with D tentatively TRBD1 (5 bases). The germline CDR1 and CDR2 sequences are SNHLY and FYNNEI. Trimming left V 2 bases short and J 4 bases short, with 11 bases between. This CDR3 contains 14 residues. CDR3 region: CASSESGLGTEAFF. In DNA form, the CDR3 reads TGTGCCAGCAGTGAATCAGGGTTGGGCACTGAAGCTTTCTTT. Complete variable domain (other parts from reference TRBV2 and TRBJ1-1): EPEVTQTPSHQVTQMGQEVILRCVPISNHLYFYWYRQILGQKVEFLVSFYNNEISEKSEIFDDQFSVERPDGSNFTLKIRSTKLEDSAMYFCASSESGLGTEAFFGQGTRLTVV.

This clonotype has at least ten counts. This chain connects TRBV29-1 to TRBJ1-1, with D perhaps TRBD1 (5 bases). This CDR3 comprises 13 residues. Germline V gene data show CDR1 as SQVTM and CDR2 as ANQGSEA. Trimming removed 7 bases at V and 4 bases at J, with 16 bases between. The CDR3 DNA is TGCAGCGGTACTGTCGGGGGTAGCACTGAAGCTTTCTTT. Translating gives CSGTVGGSTEAFF.

About this clonotype: Since a much larger clone is just one base distant, this may be a read error. The chain uses TRBV20-1 and TRBJ1-6; D is unresolved. The V gene's germline CDR1 is DFQATT and CDR2 SNEGSKA (reference sequence). The CDR3 covers 13 residues. Between the trimmed V and J ends, which lost 2 bases and 11 bases, there was a span of 13 bases. The CDR3 coding sequence is TGCAGTGCTAGACCCTATACGAATCCACCCCTCCACTTT. This codes for CSARPYTNPPLHF.

This clonotype has ten or more counts. This chain joins TRBV7-8 and TRBJ2-7, with 8 bases fitting TRBD1. The CDR3 sequence is 14 residues long. Germline trimming cut 4 bases from V and 3 bases from J; bases unmatched to any gene: 5. Germline V gene lookup returns CDR1 SGHVS and CDR2 FQNEAQ. CDR3 DNA: TGTGCCAGCAGCTCGACAGGGGTCGACTACGAGCAGTACTTC. It translates to CASSSTGVDYEQYF.

This rearrangement joins TRBV6-5 to TRBJ2-1; D could derive from TRBD1 or TRBD2 (5 bases each). The CDR3 is 14 residues long. V lost 4 bases and J lost 10, with 17 bases in between. From germline, CDR1 is MNHEY and CDR2 SVGAGI. Here the CDR3 reads CASSFRERLNEQFF. The CDR3 DNA reads TGTGCCAGCAGTTTCAGGGAGCGATTAAACGAGCAGTTCTTC.